The 15 T cell receptor beta chains in this list originate from one sample, sequenced in a study of a mutant IDH1 vaccine in newly diagnosed glioma. Time point described: baseline, week 1 (first vaccination visit). Stated treatment: pre-vaccination baseline after standard-of-care therapy. Assay: immunoSEQ multiplex PCR; the TCRdb copy retains only in-frame clones and omits some. This repertoire shows 99,000 or so clones, about 90% found once; its top ten account for roughly 0.54%. This specimen consisted of PBMCs, obtained from a glioma patient treated with radiotherapy, temozolomide or both. Receptor source: a woman between 45 and 65 years old with glioma.

The J gene is TRBJ2-7, the V gene TRBV2, with D possibly matching TRBD2 (6 bases). The CDR3 consists of 18 residues. Trimming took off 0 bases at V and 7 bases at J, with 25 bases between the two ends. Germline V gene sequence: CDR1 SNHLY, CDR2 FYNNEI. In nucleotides, the CDR3 is TGTGCCAGCAGTGAAGCGCTTCTTCTGGGACTTGAGTCGGGGGAGCAGTACTTC. This gives the protein CASSEALLLGLESGEQYF.

The CDR3 nucleotides are TGTGCCAGCAGTGAAGGGAGGGGGACCCAAGAGACCCAGTACTTC. Translating it yields CASSEGRGTQETQYF. V gene TRBV2 combines with J gene TRBJ2-5; tentatively, D is TRBD1 or TRBD2 (6 bases each). The CDR3 is 15 amino acids. The V and J ends lost 1 base and 1 base respectively, with 10 bases between them. Germline CDR1 SNHLY, CDR2 FYNNEI.

CDR3 DNA: TGTGCCATCAGTCAGGGGGCTGATGAAGCTTTCTTT. Amino acids: CAISQGADEAFF. V usage is TRBV10-3 and J usage is TRBJ1-1; 8 bases agree with TRBD1. CDR1 is ENHRY, CDR2 SYGVKD, per germline. V lost 5 bases to trimming and J lost 7 bases; unmatched junction nucleotides: 3. The CDR3 covers 12 residues.

This sequence joins TRBV2 and TRBJ2-5; possibly TRBD2 for D (7 bases). The CDR3 extends over 15 amino acids. Germline CDR1 SNHLY, CDR2 FYNNEI. V lost 8 bases, J lost 2 bases, and 18 bases lay in between. CDR3 in amino acids: CASWGGGRIQETQYF. In DNA, the CDR3 is TGTGCCAGCTGGGGAGGGGGGAGGATTCAAGAGACCCAGTACTTC.

The J gene is TRBJ2-4, the V gene TRBV11-2; the D is unclear. The ends were cut back, 6 bases at V and 3 bases at J, with 15 bases in the middle. The CDR3 is 15 amino acids. Germline V gene sequence: CDR1 SGHAT, CDR2 FQNNGV. CDR3 coding DNA: TGTGCCAGCAGACACCGGGCTAGTGGCAAAAACATTCAGTACTTC. Residues: CASRHRASGKNIQYF.

The V gene is TRBV30, the J gene TRBJ2-1, with D unresolved. This CDR3 region has 12 residues. Germline V lookup: CDR1 GTSNPN, CDR2 SVGIG (reference sequence). Deletions cut 0 bases from V and 7 bases from J, with 7 bases between. CDR3 sequence: CAWSVRVNEQFF. CDR3 in DNA: TGTGCCTGGAGTGTACGCGTAAATGAGCAGTTCTTC. Using reference TRBV30 and TRBJ2-1 for the parts outside the CDR3, the full variable domain is SQTIHQWPATLVQPVGSPLSLECTVEGTSNPNLYWYRQAAGRGLQLLFYSVGIGQISSEVPQNLSASRPQDRQFILSSKKLLLSDSGFYLCAWSVRVNEQFFGPGTRLTVL.

The V call is TRBV11-2, the J call TRBJ2-1; 8 bases are shared with TRBD2. Germline CDR1 reads SGHAT; CDR2 reads FQNNGV. J lost 6 bases, V lost 3 bases, and 10 bases had no gene match. This CDR3 spans 16 amino acids. CDR3 region: CASSFSTGTRGNEQFF. The CDR3 DNA reads TGTGCCAGCAGCTTTTCCACCGGGACTAGAGGCAATGAGCAGTTCTTC.

The chain carries TRBV29-1 and TRBJ1-5; perhaps TRBD1 as D (6 bases). In germline, CDR1 is SQVTM, CDR2 ANQGSEA. Trimming took 4 bases from V and 2 from J, leaving 6 bases between them. The length of the CDR3 is 12 residues. CDR3 amino acids: CSVGQGNQPQHF. CDR3 DNA sequence: TGCAGCGTTGGACAGGGCAATCAGCCCCAGCATTTT.

This chain uses TRBV9 with TRBJ2-3; 7 bases agree with TRBD2. The CDR3 has 14 amino acids. After removal of 4 bases from V and 5 bases from J, the junction contained 7 bases not matched to a gene. Germline lookup yields CDR1 SGDLS and CDR2 YYNGEE. Here the CDR3 reads CASSPRLAIDTQYF. In nucleotides, the CDR3 is TGTGCCAGCAGCCCCCGACTAGCAATAGATACGCAGTATTTT.

This chain links TRBV5-1 with TRBJ2-7; TRBD1 or TRBD2 may be the D gene (5 bases each). The V and J ends lost 5 bases and 6 bases respectively, with 18 bases between them. The CDR3 has 14 amino acids. The germline V gene encodes CDR1 SGHRS and CDR2 YFSETQ. The CDR3 sequence is CASRRDRANPEQYF. The CDR3 coding sequence is TGCGCCAGCAGGAGGGACCGTGCCAACCCCGAGCAGTACTTC.

J is TRBJ2-4 and V is TRBV25-1; TRBD2 aligns across 12 bases. Germline CDR1 reads MGHDK; CDR2 reads SYGVNS. The CDR3 length is 15 residues. Trimming cost V 3 bases and J 8 bases; bases outside gene matches: 5. CDR3 bases: TGTGCCAGCAGTGATTGGACTAGCGGGAAGGACATTCAGTACTTC. It encodes CASSDWTSGKDIQYF.

This chain uses TRBV7-3 with TRBJ2-2; perhaps TRBD2 as D (5 bases). This CDR3 has 13 amino acids. The V end lost 5 bases, the J end lost 4 bases, and 8 bases lay between the germline ends. The germline gives CDR1 SGHTA, CDR2 FQGTGA. The CDR3 DNA reads as TGTGCCAGCAGCGCCGGAGGCACCGGGGAGCTGTTTTTT. This encodes CASSAGGTGELFF.

This clone was detected once. The chain employs TRBV9 and TRBJ1-1; D not resolved. Germline V CDR1 and CDR2: SGDLS, YYNGEE. The CDR3 is 14 amino acids. Trimming stripped 0 bases from V and 1 base from J, with 7 bases between. The CDR3 DNA is TGTGCCAGCAGCGTAGGCGCGGAGAACACTGAAGCTTTCTTT. It codes for CASSVGAENTEAFF.

The chain combines TRBV11-2 with TRBJ1-4; D is unresolved. Trimming took 4 bases from V and 0 from J, leaving 12 bases between them. Germline CDR1 reads SGHAT; CDR2 reads FQNNGV. The CDR3 contains 16 residues. The CDR3 reads CASSSQLAATNEKLFF. The CDR3 DNA reads TGTGCCAGCAGCTCCCAACTTGCAGCAACTAATGAAAAACTGTTTTTT.

This clone was found once. This chain connects TRBV9 to TRBJ2-3, with a weak D call TRBD2 (8 bases). Germline CDR1 is SGDLS and CDR2 is YYNGEE. CDR3 length: 20 residues. Trimming removed 2 bases at V and 2 bases at J, with 27 bases between. DNA of the CDR3: TGTGCCAGCAGCGTTGCAGGGGGATCGGGAGCGGGAGAGATCACAGATACGCAGTATTTT. Protein product: CASSVAGGSGAGEITDTQYF.